In this sample, the clone carrying this TCR beta chain turned up a few times. The target antigen is unknown. TCRB transcripts that were expressed got sequenced, as all of the isolated RNA had been reverse transcribed. Clones were sequenced by immunoSEQ multiplex PCR, and TCRdb holds only the in-frame ones, with some missing. In the table there are a few hundred thousand clones, 24% of which are singletons. CDR1 and CDR2 (germline): SGHRS, YFSETQ. This CDR3 contains 14 residues. V lost 1 base to trimming and J lost 4 bases, with 12 bases between them. Cells sorted by CD45RO/CCR7/CD25/CD127/CD95/CD27 comprised CD4+ naive, central memory, regulatory and stem cell-like memory cells. The entry originates in a study of beta chain features in type 1 diabetes. About the study: Age, gender and cell yields were alike across patients and healthy donors. Over all samples combined, 107,917,701 sorted cells were examined. Overall study results and limits: Patients showed naive, central memory and Treg TCRB repertoires that appeared more similar than those of healthy donors. In all four CD4+ subsets, TCRB CDR3 length was significantly, moderately reduced in type 1 diabetes.

The sequence was collected from a woman under 40 with type 1 diabetes. The chain recombines TRBV5-1 with TRBJ2-7; possibly TRBD1 for D (6 bases). The sample was naive CD4+ T cells from blood. This CDR3 reads CASSLSQGLYEQYF. The DNA of the CDR3 is TGCGCCAGCAGCTTGTCACAGGGCTTATACGAGCAGTACTTC.